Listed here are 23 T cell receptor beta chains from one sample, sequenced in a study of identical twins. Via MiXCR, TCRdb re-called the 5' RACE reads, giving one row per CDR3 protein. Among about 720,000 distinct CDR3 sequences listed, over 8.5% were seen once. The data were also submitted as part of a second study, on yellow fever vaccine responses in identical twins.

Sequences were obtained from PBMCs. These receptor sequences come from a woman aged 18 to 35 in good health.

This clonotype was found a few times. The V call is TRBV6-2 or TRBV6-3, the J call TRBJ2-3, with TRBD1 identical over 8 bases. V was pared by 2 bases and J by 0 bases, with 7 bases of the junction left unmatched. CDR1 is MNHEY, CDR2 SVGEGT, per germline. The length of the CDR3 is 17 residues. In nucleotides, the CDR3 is TGTGCCAGCAGTTACCGGGACAGGTTCCATAGCACAGATACGCAGTATTTT. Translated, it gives CASSYRDRFHSTDTQYF.

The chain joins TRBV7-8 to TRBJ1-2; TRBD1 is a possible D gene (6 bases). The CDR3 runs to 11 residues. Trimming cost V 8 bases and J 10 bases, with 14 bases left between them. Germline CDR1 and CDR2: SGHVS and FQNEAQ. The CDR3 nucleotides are TGTGCCAGCCGGGCAGGGGAATCCTACACCTTC. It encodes CASRAGESYTF.

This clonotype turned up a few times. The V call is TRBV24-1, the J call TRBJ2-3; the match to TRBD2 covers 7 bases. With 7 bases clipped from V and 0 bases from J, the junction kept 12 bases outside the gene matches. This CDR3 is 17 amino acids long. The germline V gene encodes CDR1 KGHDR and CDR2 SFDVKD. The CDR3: CATSHLKLATSTDTQYF. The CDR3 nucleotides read TGTGCCACCAGCCATCTGAAACTAGCGACTAGCACAGATACGCAGTATTTT.

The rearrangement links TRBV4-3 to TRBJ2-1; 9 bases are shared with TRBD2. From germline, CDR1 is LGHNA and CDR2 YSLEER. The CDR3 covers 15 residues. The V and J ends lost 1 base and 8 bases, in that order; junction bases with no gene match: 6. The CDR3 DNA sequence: TGCGCCAGCAGCCAAGTTGCTAGCGGGATCCATGAGCAGTTCTTC. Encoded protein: CASSQVASGIHEQFF.

The CDR3 DNA reads TGTGCCAGCAGCTTAGTAAGCGGGAGGCACTCCTACGAGCAGTACTTC. Amino acid sequence: CASSLVSGRHSYEQYF. The chain is built from TRBV11-2 and TRBJ2-7; 9 positions agree with TRBD2. Germline lookup yields CDR1 SGHAT and CDR2 FQNNGV. J was trimmed by 0 bases and V by 1 base; bases with no gene match: 4. This CDR3 region has 16 residues.

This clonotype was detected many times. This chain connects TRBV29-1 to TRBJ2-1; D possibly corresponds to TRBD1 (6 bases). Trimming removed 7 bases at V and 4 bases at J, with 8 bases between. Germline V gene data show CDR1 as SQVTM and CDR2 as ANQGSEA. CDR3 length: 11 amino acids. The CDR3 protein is CSGRGYNEQFF. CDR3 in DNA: TGCAGCGGCAGGGGATACAATGAGCAGTTCTTC.

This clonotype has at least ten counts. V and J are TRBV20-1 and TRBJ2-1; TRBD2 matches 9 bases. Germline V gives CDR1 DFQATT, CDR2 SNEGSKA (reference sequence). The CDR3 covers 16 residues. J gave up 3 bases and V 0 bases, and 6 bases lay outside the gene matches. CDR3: CSARDPTSGSYNEQFF. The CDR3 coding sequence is TGCAGTGCTAGAGATCCGACTAGCGGTAGCTACAATGAGCAGTTCTTC.

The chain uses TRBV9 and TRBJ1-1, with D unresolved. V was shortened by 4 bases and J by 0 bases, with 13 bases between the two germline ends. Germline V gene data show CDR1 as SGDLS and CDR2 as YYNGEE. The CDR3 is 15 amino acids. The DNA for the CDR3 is TGTGCCAGCAGCCCCTTCGGTCTTATGAACACTGAAGCTTTCTTT. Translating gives CASSPFGLMNTEAFF.

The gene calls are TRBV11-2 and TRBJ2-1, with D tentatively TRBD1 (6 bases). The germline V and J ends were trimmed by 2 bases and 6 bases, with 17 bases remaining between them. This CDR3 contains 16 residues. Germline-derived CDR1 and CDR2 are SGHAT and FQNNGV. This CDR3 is CASSLSRGQWGNEQFF. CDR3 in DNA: TGTGCCAGCAGCTTAAGTCGAGGACAGTGGGGCAATGAGCAGTTCTTC.

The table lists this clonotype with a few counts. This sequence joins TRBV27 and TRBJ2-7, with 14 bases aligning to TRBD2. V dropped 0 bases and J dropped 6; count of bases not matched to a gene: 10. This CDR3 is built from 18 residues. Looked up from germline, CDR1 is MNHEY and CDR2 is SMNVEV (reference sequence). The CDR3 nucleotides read TGTGCCAGCAGTTTATCAGGGACTAGCGGGAGCCCCTACGGCGAGCAGTACTTC. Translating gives CASSLSGTSGSPYGEQYF.

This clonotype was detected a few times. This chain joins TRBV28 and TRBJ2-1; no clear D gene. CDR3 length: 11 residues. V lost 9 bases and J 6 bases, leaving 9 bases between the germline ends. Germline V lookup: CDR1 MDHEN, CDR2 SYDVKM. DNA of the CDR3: TGTGCCAGTCTTCTAAGCAATGAGCAGTTCTTC. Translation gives CASLLSNEQFF.

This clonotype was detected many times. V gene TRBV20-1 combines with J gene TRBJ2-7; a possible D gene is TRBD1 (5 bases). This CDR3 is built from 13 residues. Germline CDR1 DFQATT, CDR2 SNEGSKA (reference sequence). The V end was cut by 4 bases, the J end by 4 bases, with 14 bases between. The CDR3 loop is CSATGRWEYEQYF. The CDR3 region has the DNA TGCAGTGCTACAGGGCGATGGGAATACGAGCAGTACTTC.

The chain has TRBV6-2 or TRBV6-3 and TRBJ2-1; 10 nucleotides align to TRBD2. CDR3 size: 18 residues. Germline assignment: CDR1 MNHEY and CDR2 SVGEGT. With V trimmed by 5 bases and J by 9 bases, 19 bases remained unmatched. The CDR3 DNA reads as TGTGCCAGCAGTCGACCAGTGAAGCGGGAGGGCCACCTTCTTGAGCAGTTCTTC. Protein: CASSRPVKREGHLLEQFF.

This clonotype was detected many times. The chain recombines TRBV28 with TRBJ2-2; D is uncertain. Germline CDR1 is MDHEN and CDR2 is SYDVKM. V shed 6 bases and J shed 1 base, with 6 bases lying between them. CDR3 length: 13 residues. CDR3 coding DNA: TGTGCCAGCAGGGGCAAGAACACCGGGGAGCTGTTTTTT. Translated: CASRGKNTGELFF.

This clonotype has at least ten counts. DNA of the CDR3: TGCAGTGCTAGAGATTGGGGTAGCGGTCAGCCCCAGCATTTT. Translating gives CSARDWGSGQPQHF. J is TRBJ1-5 and V is TRBV20-1; D is uncertain. Germline CDR1 and CDR2: DFQATT and SNEGSKA (reference sequence). The CDR3 totals 14 residues. V lost 0 bases and J lost 6, with 12 bases in between.

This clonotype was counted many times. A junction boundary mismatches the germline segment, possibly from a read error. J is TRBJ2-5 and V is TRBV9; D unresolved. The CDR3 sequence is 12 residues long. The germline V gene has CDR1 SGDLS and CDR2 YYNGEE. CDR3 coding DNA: TGCGCCAGCAGCGTAGTTGGTGAGACCCAGTACTTC. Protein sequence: CASSVVGETQYF.

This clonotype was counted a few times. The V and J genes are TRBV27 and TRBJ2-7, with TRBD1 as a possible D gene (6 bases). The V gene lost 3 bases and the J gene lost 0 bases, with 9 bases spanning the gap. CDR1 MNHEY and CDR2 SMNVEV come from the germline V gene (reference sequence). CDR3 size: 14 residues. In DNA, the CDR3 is TGTGCCAGCAGTTTCATGGACAGCTCCTACGAGCAGTACTTC. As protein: CASSFMDSSYEQYF.

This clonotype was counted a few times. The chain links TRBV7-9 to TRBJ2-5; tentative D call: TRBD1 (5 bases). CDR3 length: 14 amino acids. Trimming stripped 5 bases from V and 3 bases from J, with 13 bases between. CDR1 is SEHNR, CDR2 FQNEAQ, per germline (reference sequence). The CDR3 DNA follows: TGTGCCAGCAGCCCCAGCGACAGAGAAGAGACCCAGTACTTC. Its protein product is CASSPSDREETQYF.

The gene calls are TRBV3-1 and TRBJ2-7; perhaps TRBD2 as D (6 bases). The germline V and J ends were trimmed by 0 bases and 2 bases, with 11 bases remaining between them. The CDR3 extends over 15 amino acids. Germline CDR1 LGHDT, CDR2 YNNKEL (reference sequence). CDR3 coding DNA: TGTGCCAGCAGCCAAGAAACGGGGGTCACCTACGAGCAGTACTTC. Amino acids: CASSQETGVTYEQYF.

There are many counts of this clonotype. This CDR3 reads CASSYHAGAAAYEQYF. CDR3 in DNA: TGTGCCAGCAGTTACCATGCGGGGGCGGCGGCCTACGAGCAGTACTTC. The chain uses TRBV6-2 or TRBV6-3 and TRBJ2-7; a weak D match, TRBD2 (7 bases). The ends were cut back, 2 bases at V and 2 bases at J, with 16 bases in the middle. Germline loops: CDR1 MNHEY, CDR2 SVGEGT. This CDR3 comprises 16 residues.

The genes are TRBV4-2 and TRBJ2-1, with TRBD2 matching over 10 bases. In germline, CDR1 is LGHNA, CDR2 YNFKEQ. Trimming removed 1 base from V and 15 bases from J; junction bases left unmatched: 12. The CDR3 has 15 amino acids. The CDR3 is CASSQGEREGPPRFF. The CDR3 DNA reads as TGTGCCAGCAGCCAAGGGGAGCGGGAGGGCCCTCCCCGGTTCTTC.

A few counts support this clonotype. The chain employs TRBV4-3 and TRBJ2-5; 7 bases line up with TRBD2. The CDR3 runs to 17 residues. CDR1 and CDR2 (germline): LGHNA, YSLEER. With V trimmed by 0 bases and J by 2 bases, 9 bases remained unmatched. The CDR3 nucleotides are TGCGCCAGCAGCCAAGATTCGGCTAGCGGTATTCAAGAGACCCAGTACTTC. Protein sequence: CASSQDSASGIQETQYF.

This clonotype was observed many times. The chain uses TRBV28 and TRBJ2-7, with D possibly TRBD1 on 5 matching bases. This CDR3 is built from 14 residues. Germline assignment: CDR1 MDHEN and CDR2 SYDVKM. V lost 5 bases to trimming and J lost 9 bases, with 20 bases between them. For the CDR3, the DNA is TGTGCCAGCAGTCCAAGGACACCCAGGGCTGTGCAGTACTTC. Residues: CASSPRTPRAVQYF.